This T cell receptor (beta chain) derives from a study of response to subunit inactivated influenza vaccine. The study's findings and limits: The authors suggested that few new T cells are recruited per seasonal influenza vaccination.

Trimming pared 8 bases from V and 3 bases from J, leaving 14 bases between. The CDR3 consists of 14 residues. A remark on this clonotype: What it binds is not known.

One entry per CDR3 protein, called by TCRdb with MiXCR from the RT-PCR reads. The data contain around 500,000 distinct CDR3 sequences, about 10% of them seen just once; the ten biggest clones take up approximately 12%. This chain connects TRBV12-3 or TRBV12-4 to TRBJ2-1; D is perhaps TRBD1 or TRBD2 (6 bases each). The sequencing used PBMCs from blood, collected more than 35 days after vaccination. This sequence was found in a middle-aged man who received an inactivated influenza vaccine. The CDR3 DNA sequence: TGTGCCAGCGAGACGGGGGCAAGCTACAATGAGCAGTTCTTC. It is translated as CASETGASYNEQFF.